This T cell receptor (beta chain) is from a study of T-cell memory formation after mild COVID-19. V was cut by 6 bases and J by 7 bases, with 13 bases left in between. The length of the CDR3 is 12 residues. TCRdb re-analysed the 5' RACE reads in MiXCR, keeping a single row per CDR3 protein. The data show approximately 560,000 distinct CDR3 sequences, roughly 17% seen once. Remarks on this clonotype: Its antigen is not identified.

General study findings and limits: Among contracting clones, CD4+ were mainly CM/EM and CD8+ enriched in EMRA. Pre-infection memory harbored some responding clones, suggesting cross-reactive memory joined.

The receptor was derived from an adult woman who had mild COVID-19 (a few samples of this study predate the infection). Cell type and time point are not known. V and J are TRBV12-3 or TRBV12-4 and TRBJ2-7, with unresolved D. The sample consisted of PBMCs or a T cell subset sorted from them (not recorded which). The CDR3: CASSLTQGEQYF. CDR3 coding DNA: TGTGCCAGCAGCCTGACGCAAGGGGAGCAGTACTTC.